The 2 T cell receptor beta chains listed next were all sequenced from one sample in a study of control samples from healthy donors and cancer patients. Only in-frame clones appear in the TCRdb table, and some are missing; sequencing was by immunoSEQ multiplex PCR. Of 50,000 to 75,000 clones in the sample, roughly 85% are singletons; the top ten hold about 5%. What was sequenced was blood. The origin of the receptors is a man aged 35-49 years in good health.

This sequence joins TRBV7-9 and TRBJ1-1, with D unclear. Trimming left V 1 base short and J 0 bases short, with 6 bases between. This CDR3 has 14 residues. From germline, CDR1 is SEHNR and CDR2 FQNEAQ (reference sequence). The CDR3 spells CASSLVPMNTEAFF. The CDR3 coding sequence is TGTGCCAGCAGCTTAGTCCCGATGAACACTGAAGCTTTCTTT.

This clone has just a few counts. The V and J genes are TRBV7-3 and TRBJ2-1; 8 nucleotides match TRBD2. Germline CDR1 reads SGHTA; CDR2 reads FQGTGA. This CDR3 is 18 amino acids long. V was pared by 4 bases and J by 0 bases, with 11 bases of the junction left unmatched. This CDR3 is CASSSIGLAGSSYNEQFF. CDR3 DNA sequence: TGTGCCAGCAGCTCAATAGGTCTAGCGGGCTCCTCCTACAATGAGCAGTTCTTC.